This T cell receptor (beta chain) was recovered during a study of T cell changes during pregnancy in multiple sclerosis. Data came from immunoSEQ multiplex PCR; TCRdb stores just in-frame clones and leaves some out. Among some 99,000 clones, about 92% were seen once, and the ten largest hold 2% to 3%. Losses at the gene ends were 6 bases for V and 4 bases for J; bases not matched to a gene: 6. Germline-derived CDR1 and CDR2 are SQVTM and ANQGSEA. The length of the CDR3 is 13 residues. This sequence was found in a female donor in good health, enrolled as a control in a pregnancy study. The source was peripheral blood, collected after pregnancy. The chain combines TRBV29-1 with TRBJ1-1; TRBD1 matches at 9 bases. CDR3 in amino acids: CSVATGGGTEAFF. DNA for the CDR3: TGCAGCGTAGCAACAGGGGGCGGCACTGAAGCTTTCTTT.